This T cell receptor beta chain appears in the sequencing data of a study of T cell responses to AZD1222 COVID-19 vaccine. Study results and limitations: All repertoire sampling was performed exclusively after the peak T cell response. Seropositive AZD1222 recipients at baseline numbered only 5 or 6. Vaccine-associated CD4 TCRs ranged over spike, dominating at 160-218 and 743-854.

In the case of this clone: Antigen specificity is unknown.

The V gene lost 4 bases and the J gene lost 1 base, with 14 bases spanning the gap. Germline V gene sequence: CDR1 SGHAT, CDR2 FQNNGV. This CDR3 comprises 15 residues. Clones were read by immunoSEQ multiplex PCR, and TCRdb kept only the in-frame ones, dropping some. This table holds around 100,000 clones, 70% to 90% found once. This chain uses TRBV11-2 with TRBJ2-7; weak D call: TRBD2 (5 bases). The material sequenced was peripheral blood, taken on day 0 of AZD1222 vaccination. The clonotype originates from an adult in good health. The CDR3 DNA reads as TGTGCCAGCAGCTCCCGCCCCGGGGAATCCTACGAGCAGTACTTC. Translated, it gives CASSSRPGESYEQYF.